This T cell receptor beta chain was sequenced in a study of identical twins. The CDR3 has 15 residues. The germline V gene encodes CDR1 SGHRS and CDR2 YFSETQ. Trimming shortened V by 0 bases and J by 6 bases, and 10 bases separated the two germline ends. Through template switching, a universal primer site was introduced, and the cDNA contained unique molecular identifiers. TCRdb used MiXCR to reprocess the 5' RACE reads, holding one entry per CDR3 protein. The table has some 96,000 distinct CDR3 sequences, less than 6.5% seen once. This clonotype was recorded at least ten times. This TCR came from a woman in her forties or fifties in good health. The specimen was memory T cells sorted from blood. The chain combines TRBV5-1 with TRBJ1-6, with no clear D. CDR3 bases: TGCGCCAGCAGCTTGGAAGGCGGTTTTAATTCACCCCTCCACTTT. It specifies CASSLEGGFNSPLHF. Full variable domain (missing parts from reference TRBV5-1 and TRBJ1-6): KAGVTQTPRYLIKTRGQQVTLSCSPISGHRSVSWYQQTPGQGLQFLFEYFSETQRNKGNFPGRFSGRQFSNSRSEMNVSTLELGDSALYLCASSLEGGFNSPLHFGNGTRLTVT.